The rows below give T cell receptor beta chains drawn from one sample of a study of blood T cell repertoires in COVID-19. TCRdb's copy holds only in-frame clones and misses some; the assay was immunoSEQ multiplex PCR. The sample shows 60,000 to 75,000 clones, around 83% of them seen only once. Sequenced input: peripheral blood. The receptor source for this set is a human donor in a cohort sampled during active COVID-19. Both conserved end residues are part of each CDR3. The order of the fields is J gene, V gene, clone size, D gene, CDR3 DNA, CDR3 protein. The D gene is left open where the match is weak. Rows may omit the clone size; those that give it use once, few, many or a size class.

>TRBJ1-5|TRBV5-6|many|TRBD1
TGTGCCAGCAGCTCCGGGACAGGGACCGGACAGCCCCAGCATTTT
CASSSGTGTGQPQHF
>TRBJ2-7|TRBV7-8|.|.
TGTGCCAGCAGCTTAGCACAGTATTTAACCTACGAGCAGTACTTC
CASSLAQYLTYEQYF
>TRBJ1-3|TRBV28|.|.
TGTGCCAGCAGTACAGGTGGAAACACCATATATTTT
CASSTGGNTIYF
>TRBJ2-1|TRBV2|.|TRBD2
TGTGCCAGCAGCGAGCAGAGCGGGACCTACAATGAGCAGTTCTTC
CASSEQSGTYNEQFF
>TRBJ2-5|TRBV5-5|.|.
TGTGCCAGCAGCTATATGGCCGGATTGAGGGAGACCCAGTACTTC
CASSYMAGLRETQYF
>TRBJ2-5|TRBV11-2|.|TRBD2
TGTGCCAGCAGCTTAGGTACCCTAGCGGGAGTCGGAGAGACCCAGTACTTC
CASSLGTLAGVGETQYF
>TRBJ1-1|TRBV6-5|few|.
TGTGCCAGCAGTTACTCCTTAATGTACACTGAAGCTTTCTTT
CASSYSLMYTEAFF
>TRBJ1-1|TRBV7-6|.|TRBD1
TGTGCCAGCAGCTCCACAGGGGGAATGAACACTGAAGCTTTCTTT
CASSSTGGMNTEAFF
>TRBJ1-1|TRBV19|.|.
TGTGCCAGTAGTTTACAGGGATGGGGGCTCACTGAAGCTTTCTTT
CASSLQGWGLTEAFF
>TRBJ1-1|TRBV5-4|once|.
TGTGCCAGCAGCCCGGGGGGAACAGGGAACACTGAAGCTTTCTTT
CASSPGGTGNTEAFF
>TRBJ2-7|TRBV18|.|.
TGTGCCAGCTCACCATCCGGACAACTTCGGTACGAGCAGTACTTC
CASSPSGQLRYEQYF
>TRBJ1-2|TRBV7-8|once|TRBD1
TGTGCCAGCAGCTTAGCACCCACAGGGGACTATGGCTACACCTTC
CASSLAPTGDYGYTF
>TRBJ2-1|TRBV7-9|few|TRBD2
TGTGCCAGCAGCTTAGGGACTAGCGGCTACAATGAGCAGTTCTTC
CASSLGTSGYNEQFF
>TRBJ2-1|TRBV7-9|.|TRBD2
TGTGCCAGCAGCCCCGGGGGCGGGAGTTCGCGGGAGGATGAGCAGTTCTTC
CASSPGGGSSREDEQFF
>TRBJ2-5|TRBV10-3|.|.
TGTGCCATCAGTGAGGGGGGGACGGAATACTTC
CAISEGGTEYF
>TRBJ1-3|TRBV5-8|.|.
TGTGCCAGCAGCTTGTTTGACAGAACCAACTCTGGAAACACCATATATTTT
CASSLFDRTNSGNTIYF
>TRBJ1-1|TRBV20-1|.|TRBD1
TGCAGTGCTAGTCAGGGGGCGAACACTGAAGCTTTCTTT
CSASQGANTEAFF
>TRBJ2-5|TRBV5-1|.|.
TGCGCCAGCCGGAGGTTGGAGACCCAGTACTTC
CASRRLETQYF
>TRBJ1-2|TRBV27|.|.
TGTGCCAGCAGACAGAATCAGGGTGGGTATGGCTACACCTTC
CASRQNQGGYGYTF
>TRBJ2-6|TRBV24-1|.|TRBD1
TGTGCCACCAGTGATCTGGACAGGGGTGGGGCCAACGTCCTGACTTTC
CATSDLDRGGANVLTF
>TRBJ1-1|TRBV30|.|.
TGTGCCTTGAGTGACAGGCCCACCTCCGAAGCTTTCTTT
CALSDRPTSEAFF
>TRBJ2-5|TRBV5-1|.|TRBD2
TGCGCCAGCAGCGAAGGGTTACTAGCGGGGGCCTACCAAGAGACCCAGTACTTC
CASSEGLLAGAYQETQYF
>TRBJ2-7|TRBV10-3|.|.
TGTGCCATCAGTACTGGCAGGGCTCCGGAGCAGTACTTC
CAISTGRAPEQYF
>TRBJ2-1|TRBV6-5|few|TRBD2
TGTGCCAGCAGTTACACCGGACTAGTTTTCAATGAGCAGTTCTTC
CASSYTGLVFNEQFF
>TRBJ2-7|TRBV5-8|few|TRBD1
TGTGCCAGCAGTACCGACGGGACAGGGTGGGACGAGCAGTACTTC
CASSTDGTGWDEQYF
>TRBJ2-2|TRBV27|.|TRBD2
TGTGCCAGCAGTCTTACTAGCGGGAGCACCGGGGAGCTGTTTTTT
CASSLTSGSTGELFF
>TRBJ1-5|TRBV18|.|.
TGTGCCAGCTCACCAGGGACAAATACGGGTCAGCCCCAGCATTTT
CASSPGTNTGQPQHF
>TRBJ2-7|TRBV5-1|.|TRBD1
TGCGCCAGCAGCCGAGGACAGGGGGCTGACGAGCAGTACTTC
CASSRGQGADEQYF
>TRBJ1-2|TRBV6-4|.|.
TGTGCCAGCAGGACAAATGGAGGGTATGGCTACACCTTC
CASRTNGGYGYTF
>TRBJ2-3|TRBV5-1|.|TRBD1
TGCGCCAGCAGCTTGGTTCAGGGGGCGGATACGCAGTATTTT
CASSLVQGADTQYF
>TRBJ2-6|TRBV2|once|TRBD1
TGTGCCAGCAGTGAAACAGGGGCTGGGGCCAACGTCCTGACTTTC
CASSETGAGANVLTF
>TRBJ2-7|TRBV27|.|.
TGTGCCAGCAAAGTGGGGCCGGCATACGAGCAGTACTTC
CASKVGPAYEQYF
>TRBJ2-5|TRBV4-1|.|TRBD2
TGCGCCAGCAGCCAAGTTGTAACTAGCGGGAGTAAAGAGACCCAGTACTTC
CASSQVVTSGSKETQYF
>TRBJ2-3|TRBV18|.|.
TGTGCCAGCTCACCAGGGAGTTTCACAGATACGCAGTATTTT
CASSPGSFTDTQYF
>TRBJ1-3|TRBV9|.|.
TGTGCCAGCAGCGTAGGAGGTCCGGGACACTCTGGAAACACCATATATTTT
CASSVGGPGHSGNTIYF
>TRBJ1-3|TRBV5-4|.|.
TGTGCCAGCAGCCCTAAGGGCGGGGACTCTGGAAACACCATATATTTT
CASSPKGGDSGNTIYF
>TRBJ2-5|TRBV7-8|.|TRBD1
TGTGCCAGCAGCTCCTACCGGGACAGGGGTCCGGCCCAGTACTTC
CASSSYRDRGPAQYF
>TRBJ2-4|TRBV28|.|.
TGTGCCAGCAGTCCCCGACAGACGACGAACATTCAGTACTTC
CASSPRQTTNIQYF
>TRBJ1-3|TRBV18|.|.
TGTGCCAGCTCACCACCTCTCACTCTCTCTGGAAACACCATATATTTT
CASSPPLTLSGNTIYF